This T cell receptor beta chain was captured in a study of blood T cell repertoires in COVID-19. Study information: Acute and convalescent COVID-19 samples came from the United States, Italy and Spain. The cDNA or gDNA used as material had been derived from T cells, B-cell-depleted T cells, or PBMCs.

Trimming removed 2 bases at V and 3 bases at J, with 20 bases between. The germline gives CDR1 LGHNA, CDR2 YNFKEQ. This CDR3 comprises 18 residues. In the original processing: Amplification from reference gene primers served as the basis for estimated nucleated cell counts. This table comes from immunoSEQ multiplex PCR, and its TCRdb copy is limited to in-frame clones, with some not included. That table furnishes V, J and clone size, whereas the DNA furnished D and trimming. The top ten hold around 3.1% of the sample, which has tens of thousands of clones, approximately 80% seen once. Material for sequencing was peripheral blood. The sequence was obtained from a man aged 45 to 65 with acute or convalescent COVID-19. The chain has TRBV4-2 and TRBJ1-5; possibly TRBD1 for D (5 bases). The CDR3 loop is CASSQPSRGVGDNQPQHF. The CDR3 nucleotides are TGTGCCAGCAGCCAACCTTCACGGGGGGTAGGGGACAATCAGCCCCAGCATTTT.